This TCR beta chain is from a study of shared clonotypes between healthy human individuals (dated by TCRdb to the early 2020s). Broadly, across the study: A couple of women and three men aged 18 to 49 years were included in the cohort. Each donor's leukapheresis produced roughly between roughly 0.85 and 9 billion PBMCs. For each donor, CD4 naive and CD4 memory were each run on three plates, CD8 naive on two plates, and CD8 memory on one plate. Different laboratories and diverse techniques were used to prepare libraries and sequence TCR repertoires, to increase sequencing depth and limit assay-specific biases. To estimate repertoire size and how much clonotypes are shared between individuals, the study performed deep sequencing of blood TCR repertoires from about five healthy adults. General findings and caveats noted by the study authors: Naive subsets generally had larger estimated clonotype richness than memory subsets did. Clonotypes shared by all four sorted-subset donors showed higher generation probabilities than non-shared clonotypes. When several donors were compared, the shared fraction of clonotypes was about 5% for naive CD4, 3% to 4% for naive CD8, more than 2% for memory CD4, and roughly 0.43% for memory CD8. Incomplete sequencing was indicated by rarefaction of sorted-subset datasets, despite the large sequencing depth. The genetic and exposure-history diversity represented was limited by the small number of donors. Only blood was sampled, and tissue TCR repertoires likely differ from those in blood. Based on pairwise subsampling, the degree of clonotype sharing among donors was expected to be affected by sequencing depth.

Notes on this clone: No cognate antigen has been identified for it. The record has no base qualities; no much larger clone is one base away.

Using the deep immunoSEQ assay, TCR CDR3 regions were amplified from genomic DNA by multiplex PCR. Extracted genomic DNA from each cell subset was distributed evenly across all wells of several immunoSEQ 96-well plates, and each plate was treated as a replicate. For sorted subsets, approximately 190 ng of genomic DNA, equivalent to around 30,000 T cell genomes, went into each replicate PCR. Purified libraries were measured with a Qubit 3.0 fluorometer, size-checked on a Bioanalyzer 2100, and measured again with the KAPA Library Quantification kit. Each immunoSEQ 96-well plate was sequenced on its own single-read 150-cycle Illumina NextSeq 550 flow cell. On the study's bioinformatics: Because the immunoSEQ output included only junctional sequences and no quality scores, the filtering could not be the same as the filtering used for full-length reads. Sequences were annotated with PyIR, a Python wrapper for IgBLAST v1.9, using IMGT germline references to assign V/J genes and CDR3. Any read was removed if the V/J assignment was weak (E-value above 1e-6), the CDR3 was missing, or the read contained stop codons, out-of-frame junctions, or ambiguous translated residues. V3J clonotypes were defined as sequences sharing the same inferred V gene, J gene, and CDR3 amino acid sequence. Percentage overlap between repertoires was computed as shared unique clonotypes divided by the size of the smaller repertoire. RTK rarefaction, the Chao1 estimator, and Recon v2.1 estimates of unobserved clonotypes were used to assess repertoire richness. Generation probabilities for all TCRbeta clonotypes obtained by the gDNA method from a handful of donors were computed using OLGA. The table was pulled from immuneACCESS by TCRdb, which kept in-frame rearrangements only. Such tables lose some clones; where checked, under half of the loss comes from unresolved V genes, and the rest has no known cause. The V and J calls and clone size were taken over from that table, and D and trimming were inferred from the DNA. The sample data list a few million clones, and roughly 95% of these were observed just once. The ten most abundant clones make up approximately 0.13% of the sample.

Donors were healthy HIV-negative adults with no recently reported acute infections or vaccinations. All donors were Caucasian adults living in Nashville, Tennessee, USA. CD4+ T cells were enriched by magnetic negative selection; naive cells were then positively selected on CD45RA, and the negative fraction formed the memory subset. Blood was collected by leukapheresis, and PBMCs were isolated by Ficoll-Histopaque density gradient centrifugation and then cryopreserved in liquid nitrogen vapor phase. Analytical flow cytometry was used to check the purity and quantity of each magnetically sorted T cell population. Genomic DNA was isolated from every sorted fraction and measured by UV absorbance on a Nanodrop 2000c. The sequence was obtained from a man younger than 30 in good health. Sequencing was performed on naive CD4+ T cells sorted from blood. What this sample's cell subset or site label stands for: CD45RA+ positively selected.

The nucleotides read TGTGCCAGCAGCGTAGGCGGGAGGGCCGGTACCGGGGAGCTGTTTTTT. Translated, this gives CASSVGGRAGTGELFF. The chain is made from TRBV9 and TRBJ2-2; TRBD2 aligns with 9 central bases. V has 0 bases trimmed and J has 5 bases trimmed; junction bases matching no gene number 5. Taken from the germline V gene, the CDR1 and CDR2 loops are SGDLS and YYNGEE. The CDR3 runs 16 amino acids, cysteine and phenylalanine included. Only the CDR3 DNA stays, 48 bases, in frame from base 1. The full variable domain, with segments outside the CDR3 supplied by the reference TRBV9 and TRBJ2-2 proteins, appears as DSGVTQTPKHLITATGQRVTLRCSPRSGDLSVYWYQQSLDQGLQFLIQYYNGEERAKGNILERFSAQQFPDLHSELNLSSLELGDSALYFCASSVGGRAGTGELFFGEGSRLTVL.